Listed here are 10 T cell receptor beta chains from one sample, sequenced in a study of OX40 agonist ivuxolimab in advanced cancers. TCRdb keeps only in-frame clones here, not all; method: immunoSEQ multiplex PCR. This sample yields about 33,000 clones, of which approximately 80% are seen a single time; under 25% belongs to the top ten. Here the sequenced sample was CD4+ or CD8+ T cells sorted from blood, taken in a trial of the OX40 agonist ivuxolimab. The source of these receptors is an adult with an advanced solid tumor such as melanoma, head and neck, liver or kidney cancer.

The chain has TRBV15 and TRBJ2-5; D might be TRBD1 (7 bases). Trimming pared 3 bases from V and 4 bases from J, leaving 9 bases between. CDR1 is LNHNV, CDR2 YYDKDF, per germline (reference sequence). This CDR3 is built from 13 residues. The CDR3 region is CATSRQGGETQYF. As DNA, the CDR3 is TGTGCCACCAGCAGGCAGGGGGGAGAGACCCAGTACTTC. Variable domain in full (rest from reference TRBV15 and TRBJ2-5): DAMVIQNPRYQVTQFGKPVTLSCSQTLNHNVMYWYQQKSSQAPKLLFHYYDKDFNNEADTPDNFQSRRPNTSFCFLDIRSPGLGDTAMYLCATSRQGGETQYFGPGTRLLVL.

In its sample, this clone was seen once. J is TRBJ2-3 and V is TRBV11-2, with 12 bases lining up with TRBD2. The CDR3 is 18 residues long. Germline lookup yields CDR1 SGHAT and CDR2 FQNNGV. V was pared by 2 bases and J by 5 bases, with 11 bases of the junction left unmatched. In DNA form, the CDR3 reads TGTGCCAGCAGCTTACTCGGGCTAGCGGGGGGGCCTCAAGATACGCAGTATTTT. Translation gives CASSLLGLAGGPQDTQYF.

CDR3: CASSPGSLPYEQYF. For the CDR3, the DNA is TGTGCCAGCAGCCCTGGCTCACTACCCTACGAGCAGTACTTC. The V gene is TRBV5-5, the J gene TRBJ2-7; D gene unclear. Trimming shortened V by 4 bases and J by 2 bases, and 13 bases separated the two germline ends. This CDR3 has 14 residues. Germline assignment: CDR1 SGHKS and CDR2 YYEKEE (reference sequence).

This chain links TRBV6-6 with TRBJ2-7; 7 bases are a match to TRBD1. This CDR3 is 13 amino acids long. The junction had 5 bases not matched to a gene; V was cut back by 4 bases and J by 5 bases. CDR1 is MNHNY and CDR2 is SVGAGI in the germline V gene (reference sequence). The CDR3 DNA reads TGTGCCAGCAGTTGGAACAGGGGCAACGAGCAGTACTTC. Its translation: CASSWNRGNEQYF.

J is TRBJ1-2 and V is TRBV5-6; 8 positions match TRBD1. CDR3 length: 18 amino acids. V shed 0 bases and J 1 base; nucleotides not matched to a gene: 11. Germline CDR1 and CDR2: SGHDT and YYEEEE. The CDR3 DNA sequence: TGTGCCAGCAGCTTGGAATTGACCGGGACAGGCCGTAACTATGGCTACACCTTC. Its translation is CASSLELTGTGRNYGYTF.

The chain combines TRBV6-6 with TRBJ2-3; unclear D gene. This CDR3 comprises 15 residues. The ends were cut back, 4 bases at V and 0 bases at J, with 11 bases in the middle. From germline, CDR1 is MNHNY and CDR2 SVGAGI (reference sequence). CDR3: CASSWTVTSTDTQYF. CDR3 bases: TGTGCCAGCAGTTGGACGGTAACTAGCACAGATACGCAGTATTTT.

The CDR3 DNA follows: TGTGCCAGCAGTCGTATCGGGCGGGGGAACACCGGGGAGCTGTTTTTT. Its translation is CASSRIGRGNTGELFF. The chain has TRBV7-2 and TRBJ2-2; possible D gene TRBD2, 6 bases. CDR3 length equals 16 residues. V dropped 6 bases and J dropped 1 base, with 15 bases sitting between them. Germline V gene data show CDR1 as SGHTA and CDR2 as FQGNSA.

J is TRBJ1-5 and V is TRBV25-1; 9 nucleotides align to TRBD1. Trimming cost V 4 bases and J 6 bases; bases outside gene matches: 7. The CDR3 spans 15 residues. Per germline, CDR1 MGHDK and CDR2 SYGVNS. The CDR3 loop reads CASSATGTGSQPQHF. The CDR3 DNA is TGTGCCAGCAGTGCTACCGGGACAGGGTCTCAGCCCCAGCATTTT.

A word on this clone: At the DNA level, this CDR3 is encoded by other sequences in the same sample as well. The chain uses TRBV19 and TRBJ2-7, with 10 bases aligning to TRBD1. With 5 bases clipped from V and 0 bases from J, the junction kept 1 base outside the gene matches. The CDR3 has 14 residues. Germline V gene data show CDR1 as LNHDA and CDR2 as SQIVND (reference sequence). CDR3 DNA: TGTGCCAGTAGTCGGACAGGGGGCTCCTACGAGCAGTACTTC. Its translation is CASSRTGGSYEQYF. The full variable domain, with the rest looked up from reference TRBV19 and TRBJ2-7, is DGGITQSPKYLFRKEGQNVTLSCEQNLNHDAMYWYRQDPGQGLRLIYYSQIVNDFQKGDIAEGYSVSREKKESFPLTVTSAQKNPTAFYLCASSRTGGSYEQYFGPGTRLTVT.

The chain couples TRBV6-5 to TRBJ2-5; 13 bases are a match to TRBD2. The length of the CDR3 is 14 residues. Germline values: CDR1 MNHEY, CDR2 SVGAGI. V trimming: 6 bases; J trimming: 5 bases; junction bases outside the gene matches: 3. The CDR3 is CASRLAGGRETQYF. The CDR3 DNA is TGTGCCAGCAGACTAGCGGGGGGGCGGGAGACCCAGTACTTC.